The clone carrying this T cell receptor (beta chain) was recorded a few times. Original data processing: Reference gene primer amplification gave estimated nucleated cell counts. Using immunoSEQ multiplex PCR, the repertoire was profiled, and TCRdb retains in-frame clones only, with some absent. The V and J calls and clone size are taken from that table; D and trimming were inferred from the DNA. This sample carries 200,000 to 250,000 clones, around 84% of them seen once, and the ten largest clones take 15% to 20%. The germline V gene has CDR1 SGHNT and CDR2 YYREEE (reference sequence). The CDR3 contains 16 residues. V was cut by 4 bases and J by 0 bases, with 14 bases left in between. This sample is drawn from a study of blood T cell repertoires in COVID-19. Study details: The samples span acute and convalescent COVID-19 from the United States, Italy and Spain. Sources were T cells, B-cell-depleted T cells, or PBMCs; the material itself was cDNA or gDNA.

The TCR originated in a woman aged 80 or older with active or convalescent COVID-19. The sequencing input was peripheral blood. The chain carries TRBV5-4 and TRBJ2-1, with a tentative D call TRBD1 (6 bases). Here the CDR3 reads CASSPRGTSSYNEQFF. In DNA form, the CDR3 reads TGTGCCAGCAGCCCGAGGGGGACAAGCTCCTACAATGAGCAGTTCTTC. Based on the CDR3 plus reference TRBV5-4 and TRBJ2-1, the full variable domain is ETGVTQSPTHLIKTRGQQVTLRCSSQSGHNTVSWYQQALGQGPQFIFQYYREEENGRGNFPPRFSGLQFPNYSSELNVNALELDDSALYLCASSPRGTSSYNEQFFGPGTRLTVL.